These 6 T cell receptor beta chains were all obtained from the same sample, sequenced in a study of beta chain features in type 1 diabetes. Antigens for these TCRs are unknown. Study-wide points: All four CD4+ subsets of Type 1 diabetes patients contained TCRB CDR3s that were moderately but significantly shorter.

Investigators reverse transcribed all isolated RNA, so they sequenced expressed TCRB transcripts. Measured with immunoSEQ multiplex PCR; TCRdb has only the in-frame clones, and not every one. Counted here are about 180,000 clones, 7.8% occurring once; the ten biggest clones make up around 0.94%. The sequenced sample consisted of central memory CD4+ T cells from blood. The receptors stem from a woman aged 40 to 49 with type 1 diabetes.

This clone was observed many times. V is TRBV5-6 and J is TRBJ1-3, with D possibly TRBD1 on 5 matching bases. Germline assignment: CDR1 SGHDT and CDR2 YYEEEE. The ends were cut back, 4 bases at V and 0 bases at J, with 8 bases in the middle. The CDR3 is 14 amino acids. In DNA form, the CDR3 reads TGTGCCAGCAGCCCACAGGCCTCTGGAAACACCATATATTTT. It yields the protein CASSPQASGNTIYF.

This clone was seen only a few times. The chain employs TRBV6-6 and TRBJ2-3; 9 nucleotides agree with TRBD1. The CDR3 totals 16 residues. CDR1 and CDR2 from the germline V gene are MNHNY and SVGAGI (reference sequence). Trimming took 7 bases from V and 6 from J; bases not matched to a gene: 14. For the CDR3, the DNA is TGTGCCAGCAAGAGTGAGGGACAGGGATCCGGCGATACGCAGTATTTT. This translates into CASKSEGQGSGDTQYF.

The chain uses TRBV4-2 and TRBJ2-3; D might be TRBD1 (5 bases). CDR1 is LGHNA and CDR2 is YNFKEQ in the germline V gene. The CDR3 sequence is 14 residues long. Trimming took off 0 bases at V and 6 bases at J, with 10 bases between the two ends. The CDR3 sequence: CASSQDPAGDTQYF. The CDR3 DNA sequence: TGTGCCAGCAGCCAAGACCCGGCAGGGGATACGCAGTATTTT.

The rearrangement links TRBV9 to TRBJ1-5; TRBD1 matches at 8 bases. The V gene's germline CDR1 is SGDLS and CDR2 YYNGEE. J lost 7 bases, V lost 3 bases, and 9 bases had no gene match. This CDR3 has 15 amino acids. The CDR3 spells CASSAGQGSEQPQHF. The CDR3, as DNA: TGTGCCAGCAGCGCCGGACAGGGCTCGGAGCAGCCCCAGCATTTT.

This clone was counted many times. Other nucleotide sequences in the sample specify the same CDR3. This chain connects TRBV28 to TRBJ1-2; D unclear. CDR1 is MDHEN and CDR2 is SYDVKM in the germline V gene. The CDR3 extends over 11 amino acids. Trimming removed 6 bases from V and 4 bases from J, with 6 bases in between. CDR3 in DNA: TGTGCCAGCAGCTCAGGCTATGGCTACACCTTC. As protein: CASSSGYGYTF.

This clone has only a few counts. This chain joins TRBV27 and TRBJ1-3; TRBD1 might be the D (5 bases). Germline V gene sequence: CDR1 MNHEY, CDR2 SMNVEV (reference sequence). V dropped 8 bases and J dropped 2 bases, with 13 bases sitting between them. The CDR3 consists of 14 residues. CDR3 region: CASGRGSPGNTIYF. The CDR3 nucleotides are TGTGCCAGCGGAAGGGGTAGCCCTGGAAACACCATATATTTT.